The present T cell receptor beta chain was sequenced within a study of cytomegalovirus exposure and HLA in healthy donors. PCR employed 60 Vbeta and 13 Jbeta primers. Generated by immunoSEQ multiplex PCR, the TCRdb table keeps only in-frame clones and is missing some. The sample consists of approximately 140,000 clones, approximately 85% of them appearing once. CDR1 and CDR2 (germline): LNHNV, YYDKDF (reference sequence). The CDR3 totals 14 residues. V dropped 4 bases and J dropped 6; count of bases not matched to a gene: 2. This cohort consisted of healthy bone marrow donors. This receptor was obtained from a boy younger than 18 in good health and CMV-seronegative. The V and J genes are TRBV15 and TRBJ2-7; 14 nucleotides align to TRBD2. Sequenced material: PBMCs. The CDR3 is CATSTGLAGGEQYF. DNA of the CDR3: TGTGCCACCAGCACCGGACTAGCGGGAGGCGAGCAGTACTTC.